A single sample is the source of the 9 T cell receptor beta chains below, sequenced in a study of cytomegalovirus exposure and HLA in healthy donors. Amplification used 60 Vbeta primers and 13 Jbeta primers. The assay was immunoSEQ multiplex PCR, and TCRdb's table has in-frame clones only and misses some. The sample holds some 100,000 clones, 84% seen once. The sequencing sample was made of PBMCs. Source of these receptors: a woman younger than 30 in good health and CMV-seronegative.

This clone was counted only a few times. V and J are TRBV29-1 and TRBJ1-2, with D possibly matching TRBD1 (6 bases). The V and J ends lost 7 bases and 0 bases respectively, with 15 bases between them. There are 14 residues in the CDR3. CDR1 is SQVTM and CDR2 is ANQGSEA in the germline V gene. The CDR3: CSAEQGQANYGYTF. The CDR3 DNA reads as TGCAGCGCCGAACAGGGCCAAGCTAACTATGGCTACACCTTC.

The rearrangement links TRBV6-1 to TRBJ2-3, with TRBD1 identical over 7 bases. Germline values: CDR1 MNHNS, CDR2 SASEGT. This CDR3 region has 15 residues. The trim removed 4 bases at V and 2 bases at J, leaving 6 bases unmatched. This CDR3 reads CASSVPTGPTDTQYF. CDR3 DNA: TGTGCCAGCAGTGTCCCGACAGGGCCCACAGATACGCAGTATTTT.

The chain is built from TRBV18 and TRBJ1-1, with D possibly being TRBD1 (5 bases). V dropped 3 bases and J dropped 0 bases, with 11 bases sitting between them. Germline V gives CDR1 KGHSH, CDR2 LQKENI. This CDR3 contains 15 residues. CDR3 in amino acids: CASSPLGGMNTEAFF. DNA of the CDR3: TGTGCCAGCTCACCGCTCGGGGGTATGAACACTGAAGCTTTCTTT. Full variable domain (remainder filled in from reference TRBV18 and TRBJ1-1): NAGVMQNPRHLVRRRGQEARLRCSPMKGHSHVYWYRQLPEEGLKFMVYLQKENIIDESGMPKERFSAEFPKEGPSILRIQQVVRGDSAAYFCASSPLGGMNTEAFFGQGTRLTVV.

Of note for this clone: This CDR3 is also generated by other DNA sequences in the sample. The rearrangement joins TRBV5-4 to TRBJ2-1, with D perhaps matching TRBD2 (6 bases). CDR3 length: 15 amino acids. Trimming removed 0 bases from V and 8 bases from J, with 15 bases in between. Germline V lookup: CDR1 SGHNT, CDR2 YYREEE (reference sequence). The CDR3 DNA reads as TGTGCCAGCAGCTTGGACCTAGCGCGAGGGGATGAGCAGTTCTTC. It encodes CASSLDLARGDEQFF.

V and J are TRBV14 and TRBJ2-3, with 7 bases identical to TRBD2. V shed 4 bases, J shed 2 bases, and the junction held 3 bases outside the gene matches. Germline-derived CDR1 and CDR2 are SGHDN and FVKESK. The CDR3 consists of 14 residues. The CDR3 protein is CASSRGDYTDTQYF. CDR3 nucleotide sequence: TGTGCCAGCAGCCGGGGGGACTACACAGATACGCAGTATTTT. Complete variable domain (other parts from reference TRBV14 and TRBJ2-3): EAGVTQFPSHSVIEKGQTVTLRCDPISGHDNLYWYRRVMGKEIKFLLHFVKESKQDESGMPNNRFLAERTGGTYSTLKVQPAELEDSGVYFCASSRGDYTDTQYFGPGTRLTVL.

The chain carries TRBV7-2 and TRBJ2-7; 12 nucleotides agree with TRBD2. V was pared by 5 bases and J by 7 bases, with 9 bases of the junction left unmatched. CDR3 length: 15 residues. Germline CDR1 reads SGHTA; CDR2 reads FQGNSA. DNA of the CDR3: TGTGCCAGCAGCCCTACTAGCGGGGGGCCGGGAGAGCAGTACTTC. Encoded protein: CASSPTSGGPGEQYF.

Notes on this clone: Other DNA sequences within the sample encode an identical CDR3. The CDR3, as DNA: TGTGCCTGGAGCTTGCAGGGGGGCGGTCAGCCCCAGCATTTT. Its protein is CAWSLQGGGQPQHF. The chain couples TRBV30 to TRBJ1-5; the match to TRBD1 covers 7 bases. V shed 3 bases and J 6 bases; nucleotides not matched to a gene: 8. The CDR3 loop spans 14 amino acids. From germline, CDR1 is GTSNPN and CDR2 SVGIG (reference sequence).

This clone has just a few counts. Written as DNA, the CDR3 is TGTGCCAGCAGTGCGTACAGGGTCACTGAAGCTTTCTTT. As protein: CASSAYRVTEAFF. The gene calls are TRBV6-5 and TRBJ1-1, with D possibly matching TRBD1 (6 bases). This CDR3 has 13 residues. CDR1 and CDR2 (germline): MNHEY, SVGAGI. Trimming cost V 5 bases and J 4 bases, with 11 bases left between them.

This clone was detected only a few times. This chain joins TRBV5-8 and TRBJ2-7, with D unclear. The V end lost 6 bases, the J end lost 4 bases, and 20 bases lay between the germline ends. The CDR3 extends over 15 amino acids. The germline V gene has CDR1 SGHTS and CDR2 YDEGEE. CDR3 amino acids: CASIPYRVPVYEQYF. CDR3 nucleotides: TGTGCCAGCATCCCTTACAGAGTCCCAGTTTACGAGCAGTACTTC. Full variable domain (rest looked up from reference TRBV5-8 and TRBJ2-7): EAGVTQSPTHLIKTRGQQATLRCSPISGHTSVYWYQQALGLGLQFLLWYDEGEERNRGNFPPRFSGRQFPNYSSELNVNALELEDSALYLCASIPYRVPVYEQYFGPGTRLTVT.